This T cell receptor beta chain was captured by sequencing in a study of cytomegalovirus exposure and HLA in healthy donors. The overall study: In an early release, HLA-typed donors contributed approximately 82 million unique TCR sequences.

13 Jbeta primers and 60 Vbeta primers were used for the PCR. TCRdb's copy holds only in-frame clones and misses some; the assay was immunoSEQ multiplex PCR. This table has around 140,000 clones, 82% appearing once. CDR1 and CDR2 from the germline V gene are SGDLS and YYNGEE. J was trimmed by 5 bases and V by 0 bases; bases with no gene match: 5. The CDR3 consists of 15 residues. V and J are TRBV9 and TRBJ2-1; 7 nucleotides agree with TRBD2. The receptor was derived from a male donor in good health and CMV-seronegative. Sequencing was performed on PBMCs. The CDR3 coding sequence is TGTGCCAGCAGCGTAGGGGGAGGGAGGAACAATGAGCAGTTCTTC. Translation gives CASSVGGGRNNEQFF.